Described below is a single TCR beta chain sequence and its context. Its antigen remains unknown. CDR3 length equals 17 residues. Germline lookup yields CDR1 SQVTM and CDR2 ANQGSEA. The V end was cut by 5 bases, the J end by 5 bases, with 27 bases between. The data belong to a study of shared clonotypes between healthy human individuals. TCRdb keeps only in-frame clones here, not all; method: immunoSEQ multiplex PCR. Of roughly 400,000 clones in the sample, about 96% were seen once. Regarding the study as a whole: Among donors, clonotype sharing was expected to be affected by sequencing depth. It was only blood that was sampled, and tissue repertoires likely differ. Donor scarcity curtailed the genetic and exposure-history diversity represented herein.

The sequenced material came from memory CD8+ T cells sorted from blood. Specified subset: CD45RO+ cells pooled with CCR7-negative TemRA cells. V and J are TRBV29-1 and TRBJ2-5, with D possibly matching TRBD2 (5 bases). The receptor's source is a man younger than 45 in good health. In DNA, the CDR3 is TGCAGCGTTTCCGCCTGGAGACGAGTTGAGGGCAGGGAGACCCAGTACTTC. Translating it yields CSVSAWRRVEGRETQYF.